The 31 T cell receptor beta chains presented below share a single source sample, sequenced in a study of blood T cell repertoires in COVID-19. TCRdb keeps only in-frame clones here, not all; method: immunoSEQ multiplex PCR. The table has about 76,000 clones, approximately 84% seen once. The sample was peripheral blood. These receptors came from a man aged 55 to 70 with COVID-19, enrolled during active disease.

CDR3 bases: TGTGCCAGCTCACCAGGGGACAGGACACAAGAGACCCAGTACTTC. The encoded protein is CASSPGDRTQETQYF. The chain uses TRBV18 and TRBJ2-5, with 8 bases that match TRBD1. This CDR3 is 15 amino acids long. After removal of 2 bases from V and 2 bases from J, the junction contained 4 bases not matched to a gene. CDR1 is KGHSH and CDR2 is LQKENI in the germline V gene.

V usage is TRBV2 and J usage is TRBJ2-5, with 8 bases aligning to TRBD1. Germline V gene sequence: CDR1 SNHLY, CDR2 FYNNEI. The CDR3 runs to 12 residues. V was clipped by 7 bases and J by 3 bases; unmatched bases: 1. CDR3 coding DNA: TGTGCCAGCACGGGACAGGAAGAGACCCAGTACTTC. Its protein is CASTGQEETQYF.

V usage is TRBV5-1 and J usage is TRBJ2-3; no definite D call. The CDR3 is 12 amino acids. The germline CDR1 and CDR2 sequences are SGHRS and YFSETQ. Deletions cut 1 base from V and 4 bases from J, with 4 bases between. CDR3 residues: CASSLLADTQYF. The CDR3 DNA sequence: TGCGCCAGCAGCTTGCTAGCAGATACGCAGTATTTT.

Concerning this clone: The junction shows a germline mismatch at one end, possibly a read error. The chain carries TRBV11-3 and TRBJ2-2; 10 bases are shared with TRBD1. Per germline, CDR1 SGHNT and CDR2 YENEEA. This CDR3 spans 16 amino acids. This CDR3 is CASSLEGDRGTGELFF. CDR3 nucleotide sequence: TGTGCCAGCAGCCTAGAAGGGGACAGGGGAACCGGGGAGCTGTTTTTT.

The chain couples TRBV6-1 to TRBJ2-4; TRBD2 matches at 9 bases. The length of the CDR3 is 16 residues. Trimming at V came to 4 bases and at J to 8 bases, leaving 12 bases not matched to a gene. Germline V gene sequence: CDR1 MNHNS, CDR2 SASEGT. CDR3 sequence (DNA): TGTGCCAGCAGTGGAGGGACTAGCCCCCCGGCAGACATTCAGTACTTC. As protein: CASSGGTSPPADIQYF.

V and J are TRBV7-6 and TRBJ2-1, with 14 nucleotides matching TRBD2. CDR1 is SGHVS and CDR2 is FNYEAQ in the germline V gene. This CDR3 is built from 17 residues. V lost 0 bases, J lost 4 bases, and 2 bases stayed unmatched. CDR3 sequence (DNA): TGTGCCAGCAGCTTAGCGGGGACTAGCGGGGGTTACAATGAGCAGTTCTTC. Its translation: CASSLAGTSGGYNEQFF.

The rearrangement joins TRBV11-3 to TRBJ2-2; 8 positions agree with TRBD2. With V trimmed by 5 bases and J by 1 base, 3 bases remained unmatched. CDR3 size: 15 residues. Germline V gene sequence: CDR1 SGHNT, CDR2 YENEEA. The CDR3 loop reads CASSPGGGNTGELFF. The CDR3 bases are TGTGCCAGCAGCCCCGGGGGGGGGAACACCGGGGAGCTGTTTTTT.

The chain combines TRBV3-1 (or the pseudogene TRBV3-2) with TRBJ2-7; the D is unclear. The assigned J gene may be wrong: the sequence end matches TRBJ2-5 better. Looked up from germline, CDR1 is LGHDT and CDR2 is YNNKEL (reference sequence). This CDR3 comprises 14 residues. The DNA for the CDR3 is TGTGCCAGCAGCCAAGACGGGTATCAAGAGACCCAGTACTTC. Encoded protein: CASSQDGYQETQYF.

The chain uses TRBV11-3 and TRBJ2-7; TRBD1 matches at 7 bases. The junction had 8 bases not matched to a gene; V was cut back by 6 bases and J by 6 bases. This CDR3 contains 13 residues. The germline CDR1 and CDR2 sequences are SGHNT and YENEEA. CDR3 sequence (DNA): TGTGCCAGCAGTTTTACAGGGGCTGGCGAGCAGTACTTC. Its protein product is CASSFTGAGEQYF.

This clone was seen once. This chain's CDR3 is CASSATRGIRHEQYF. The DNA for the CDR3 is TGTGCCAGCAGCGCAACGCGGGGGATCCGGCACGAGCAGTACTTC. This chain links TRBV7-2 with TRBJ2-7; 7 positions match TRBD2. CDR1 is SGHTA, CDR2 FQGNSA, per germline. CDR3 length equals 15 residues. Losses at the gene ends were 5 bases for V and 5 bases for J; bases not matched to a gene: 12.

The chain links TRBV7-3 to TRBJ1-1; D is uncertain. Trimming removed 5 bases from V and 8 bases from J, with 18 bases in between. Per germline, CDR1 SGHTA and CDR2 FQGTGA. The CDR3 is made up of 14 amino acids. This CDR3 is CASSPHSGVDEAFF. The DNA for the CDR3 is TGTGCCAGCAGCCCCCATTCCGGGGTAGACGAAGCTTTCTTT.

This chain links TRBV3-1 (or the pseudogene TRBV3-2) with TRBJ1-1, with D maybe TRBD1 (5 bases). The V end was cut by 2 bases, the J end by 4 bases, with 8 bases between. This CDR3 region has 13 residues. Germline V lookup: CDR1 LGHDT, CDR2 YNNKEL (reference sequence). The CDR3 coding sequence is TGTGCCAGCAGCCAATCGACAGTCACTGAAGCTTTCTTT. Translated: CASSQSTVTEAFF.

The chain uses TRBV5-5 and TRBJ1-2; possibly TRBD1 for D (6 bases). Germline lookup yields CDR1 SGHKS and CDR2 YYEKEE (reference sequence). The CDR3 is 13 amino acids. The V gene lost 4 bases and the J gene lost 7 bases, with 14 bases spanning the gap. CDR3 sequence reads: CASSHEATGGYTF. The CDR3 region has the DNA TGTGCCAGCAGCCACGAGGCGACAGGTGGCTACACCTTC.

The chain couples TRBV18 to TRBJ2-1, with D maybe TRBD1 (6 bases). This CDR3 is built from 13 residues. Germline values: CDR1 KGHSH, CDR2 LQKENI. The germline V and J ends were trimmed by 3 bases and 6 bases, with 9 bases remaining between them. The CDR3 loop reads CASSPDSPNEQFF. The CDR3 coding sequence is TGTGCCAGCTCACCGGACAGTCCCAATGAGCAGTTCTTC.

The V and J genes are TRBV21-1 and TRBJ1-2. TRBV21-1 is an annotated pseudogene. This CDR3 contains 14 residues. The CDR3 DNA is TGTGCCAGCAGCAAAGTGGGGGGACACTATGGCTACACCTTC. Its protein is CASSKVGGHYGYTF.

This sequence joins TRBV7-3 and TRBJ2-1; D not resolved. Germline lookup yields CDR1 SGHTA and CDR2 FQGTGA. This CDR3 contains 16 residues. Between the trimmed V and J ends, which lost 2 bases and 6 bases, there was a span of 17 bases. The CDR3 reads CASSLDSREPANEQFF. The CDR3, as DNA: TGTGCCAGCAGCTTAGATTCGCGAGAGCCCGCCAATGAGCAGTTCTTC.

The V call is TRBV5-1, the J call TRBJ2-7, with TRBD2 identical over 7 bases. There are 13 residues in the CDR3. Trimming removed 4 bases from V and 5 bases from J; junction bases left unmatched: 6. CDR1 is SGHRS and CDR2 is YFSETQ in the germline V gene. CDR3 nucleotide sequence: TGCGCCAGCAGCCCCCGACTAGCCCACGAGCAGTACTTC. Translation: CASSPRLAHEQYF. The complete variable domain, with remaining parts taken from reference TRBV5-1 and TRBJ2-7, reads KAGVTQTPRYLIKTRGQQVTLSCSPISGHRSVSWYQQTPGQGLQFLFEYFSETQRNKGNFPGRFSGRQFSNSRSEMNVSTLELGDSALYLCASSPRLAHEQYFGPGTRLTVT.

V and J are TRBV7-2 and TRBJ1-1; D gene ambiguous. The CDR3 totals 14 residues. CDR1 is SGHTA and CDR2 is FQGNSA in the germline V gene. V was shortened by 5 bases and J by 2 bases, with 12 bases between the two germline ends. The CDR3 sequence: CASSPRYQNTEAFF. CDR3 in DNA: TGTGCCAGCAGCCCGAGGTATCAAAACACTGAAGCTTTCTTT.

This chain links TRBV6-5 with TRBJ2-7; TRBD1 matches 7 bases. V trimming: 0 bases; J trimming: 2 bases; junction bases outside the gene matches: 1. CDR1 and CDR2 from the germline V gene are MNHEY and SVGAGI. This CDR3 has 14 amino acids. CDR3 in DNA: TGTGCCAGCAGTTACTCGACAGGGACCTACGAGCAGTACTTC. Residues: CASSYSTGTYEQYF.

The CDR3 bases are TGTGCCACCAGCAGAGATCTGGGGGGAGTTGGCAATCAGCCCCAGCATTTT. It codes for CATSRDLGGVGNQPQHF. V and J are TRBV15 and TRBJ1-5; D perhaps matches TRBD1 (5 bases). The germline V and J ends were trimmed by 0 bases and 2 bases, with 14 bases remaining between them. This CDR3 has 17 residues. Germline CDR1 and CDR2: LNHNV and YYDKDF (reference sequence).

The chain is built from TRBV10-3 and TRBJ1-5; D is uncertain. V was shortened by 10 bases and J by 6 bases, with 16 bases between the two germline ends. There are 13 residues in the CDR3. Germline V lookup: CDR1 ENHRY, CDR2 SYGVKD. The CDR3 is CATSPGIGQPQHF. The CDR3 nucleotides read TGTGCCACCTCCCCCGGGATCGGTCAGCCCCAGCATTTT.

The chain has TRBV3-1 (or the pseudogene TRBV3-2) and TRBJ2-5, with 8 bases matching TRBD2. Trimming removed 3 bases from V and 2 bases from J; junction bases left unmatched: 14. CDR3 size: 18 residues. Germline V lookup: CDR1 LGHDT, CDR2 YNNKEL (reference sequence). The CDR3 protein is CASSHSRSAGGPQETQYF. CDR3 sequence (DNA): TGTGCCAGCAGCCACTCCAGATCGGCGGGGGGCCCTCAAGAGACCCAGTACTTC.

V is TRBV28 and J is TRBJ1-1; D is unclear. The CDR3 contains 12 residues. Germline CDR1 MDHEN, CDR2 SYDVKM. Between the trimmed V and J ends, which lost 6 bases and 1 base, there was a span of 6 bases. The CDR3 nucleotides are TGTGCCAGCAGGAGAAGGAACACTGAAGCTTTCTTT. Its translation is CASRRRNTEAFF. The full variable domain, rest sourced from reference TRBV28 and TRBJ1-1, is DVKVTQSSRYLVKRTGEKVFLECVQDMDHENMFWYRQDPGLGLRLIYFSYDVKMKEKGDIPEGYSVSREKKERFSLILESASTNQTSMYLCASRRRNTEAFFGQGTRLTVV.

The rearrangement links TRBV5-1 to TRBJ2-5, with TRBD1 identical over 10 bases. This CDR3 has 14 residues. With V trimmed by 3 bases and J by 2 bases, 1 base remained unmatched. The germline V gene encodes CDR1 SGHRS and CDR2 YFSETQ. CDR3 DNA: TGCGCCAGCAGCTGGGACAGGGGACAAGAGACCCAGTACTTC. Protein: CASSWDRGQETQYF.

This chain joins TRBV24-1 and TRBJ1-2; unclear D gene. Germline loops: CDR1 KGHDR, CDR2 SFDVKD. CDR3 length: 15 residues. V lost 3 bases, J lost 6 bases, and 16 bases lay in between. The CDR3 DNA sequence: TGTGCCACCAGTGATCCCTTAACGGGGAGCCATGGCTACACCTTC. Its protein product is CATSDPLTGSHGYTF.

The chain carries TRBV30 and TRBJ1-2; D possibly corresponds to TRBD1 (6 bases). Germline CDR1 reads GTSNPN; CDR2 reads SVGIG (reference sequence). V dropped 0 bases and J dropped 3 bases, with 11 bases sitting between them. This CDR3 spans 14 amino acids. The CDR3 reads CAWSVGQGHYGYTF. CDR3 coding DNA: TGTGCCTGGAGTGTCGGTCAGGGGCACTATGGCTACACCTTC. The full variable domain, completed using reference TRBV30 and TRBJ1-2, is SQTIHQWPATLVQPVGSPLSLECTVEGTSNPNLYWYRQAAGRGLQLLFYSVGIGQISSEVPQNLSASRPQDRQFILSSKKLLLSDSGFYLCAWSVGQGHYGYTFGSGTRLTVV.

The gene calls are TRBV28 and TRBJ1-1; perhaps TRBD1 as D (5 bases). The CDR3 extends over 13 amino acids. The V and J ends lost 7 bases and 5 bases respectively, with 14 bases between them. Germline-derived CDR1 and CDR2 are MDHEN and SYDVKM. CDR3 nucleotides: TGTGCCAGCACCCTCAGGGACTTAACTGAAGCTTTCTTT. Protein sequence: CASTLRDLTEAFF.

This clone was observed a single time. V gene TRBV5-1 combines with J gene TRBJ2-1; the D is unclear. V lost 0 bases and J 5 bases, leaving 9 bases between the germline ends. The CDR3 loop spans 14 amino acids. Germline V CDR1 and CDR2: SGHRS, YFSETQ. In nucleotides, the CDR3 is TGCGCCAGCAGCTTGGCTAGACCCCACAATGAGCAGTTCTTC. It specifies CASSLARPHNEQFF.

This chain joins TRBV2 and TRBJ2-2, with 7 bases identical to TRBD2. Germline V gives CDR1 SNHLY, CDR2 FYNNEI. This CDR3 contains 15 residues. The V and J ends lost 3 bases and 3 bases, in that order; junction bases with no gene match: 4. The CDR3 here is CASSDGSGYTGELFF. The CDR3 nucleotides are TGTGCCAGCAGTGATGGTAGCGGGTACACCGGGGAGCTGTTTTTT.

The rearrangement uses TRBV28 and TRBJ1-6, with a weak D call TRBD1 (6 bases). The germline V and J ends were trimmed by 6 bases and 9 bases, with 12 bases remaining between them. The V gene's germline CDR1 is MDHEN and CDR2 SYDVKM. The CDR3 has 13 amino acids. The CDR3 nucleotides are TGTGCCAGCAGCCAAGACAGGCTTTCACCCCTCCACTTT. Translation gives CASSQDRLSPLHF.

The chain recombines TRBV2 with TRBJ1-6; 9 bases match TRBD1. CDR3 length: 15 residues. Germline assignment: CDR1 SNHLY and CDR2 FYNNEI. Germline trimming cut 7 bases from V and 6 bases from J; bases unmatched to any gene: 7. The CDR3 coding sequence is TGTGCCAGCACCCCGACAGGGGGTACTAATTCACCCCTCCACTTT. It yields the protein CASTPTGGTNSPLHF. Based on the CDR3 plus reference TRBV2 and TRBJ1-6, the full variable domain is EPEVTQTPSHQVTQMGQEVILRCVPISNHLYFYWYRQILGQKVEFLVSFYNNEISEKSEIFDDQFSVERPDGSNFTLKIRSTKLEDSAMYFCASTPTGGTNSPLHFGNGTRLTVT.